The subject of this entry is one T cell receptor (beta chain). Its antigen is unknown. Clones were read by immunoSEQ multiplex PCR, and TCRdb kept only the in-frame ones, dropping some. The table has 65,000 to 85,000 clones, roughly 83% seen once. This record belongs to a study of cytotoxic CD8 clonotypes in ibrutinib-treated CLL. The wider study: The study included 11 relapsed/refractory and over 14 treatment-naive patients; under 18 had IGHV unmutated disease. The study's findings and limits: Clonality was elevated at ibrutinib response and had returned toward baseline at progression.

Germline CDR1 is SGHTA and CDR2 is FQGNSA. The CDR3 is 14 amino acids. The V end was cut by 1 base, the J end by 7 bases, with 11 bases between. The source is a human donor with chronic lymphocytic leukemia. Source: PBMCs, taken after 24 months of ibrutinib treatment. This chain uses TRBV7-2 with TRBJ2-1; no definite D call. The CDR3 spells CASSLDLSRNEQFF. The CDR3 bases are TGTGCCAGCAGCTTAGACCTGTCTCGGAATGAGCAGTTCTTC. Full variable domain (outside the CDR3, taken from reference TRBV7-2 and TRBJ2-1): GAGVSQSPSNKVTEKGKDVELRCDPISGHTALYWYRQSLGQGLEFLIYFQGNSAPDKSGLPSDRFSAERTGGSVSTLTIQRTQQEDSAVYLCASSLDLSRNEQFFGPGTRLTVL.